This T cell receptor (beta chain) was documented in a study of low-dose radiotherapy and immunotherapy resistance in tumors. Primers targeting TRAV and TRBV primed first-strand cDNA, covering alpha and beta chains. Over roughly 19 PCR cycles, TCRs were amplified from a constant-region primer and V-primer adapter. TCRdb reprocessed the reads via MiXCR and lists one record per CDR3 protein. The sample consists of almost 45,000 distinct CDR3 sequences, 20% to 30% of them appearing once. About this clonotype itself: A far more abundant clone sits one base away, making this likely a read error.

Time point described: after trial treatment. Sample treatment: LDRT plus nivolumab, ipilimumab, low-dose cyclophosphamide and aspirin (RACIN trial). Germline V gives CDR1 SGHTS, CDR2 YDEGEE. Trimming removed 4 bases at V and 0 bases at J, with 13 bases between. This CDR3 has 15 residues. The chain recombines TRBV5-8 with TRBJ1-1, with a tentative D call TRBD1 (5 bases). The TCR originated in a male donor with prostate cancer. The sample in question was PBMCs, obtained after low-dose radiotherapy plus immunotherapy. CDR3 nucleotides: TGTGCCAGCAGCGTCTCCGGGACCGTGAACACTGAAGCTTTCTTT. Amino acids: CASSVSGTVNTEAFF.